This T cell receptor beta chain was documented in a study of identical twins. This clonotype was recorded at least ten times. Its antigen is not known. The study, taken as a whole, reports: There were fewer insertions in abundant cord blood beta clonotypes, but memory repertoires showed no such pattern. Zero-insertion analyses could be partly confounded by invariant MAIT and iNKT cells. Modelling approaches yielded underestimates of out-of-frame TCR alpha sharing between monozygotic twins.

A universal primer site was created by template switching, with the cDNA bearing unique molecular identifiers. Using its own MiXCR run on the 5' RACE reads, TCRdb lists one record per CDR3 protein. The sample shows roughly 1.6 million distinct CDR3 sequences, under 35% of them seen only once. This sequence originates from a newborn girl in good health. Material: cord blood.

CDR3 sequence (DNA): TGTGCCAGCAGCTTAGTGGGGGGAGGGACCTACAATGAGCAGTTCTTC. Its translation is CASSLVGGGTYNEQFF. This chain uses TRBV7-2 with TRBJ2-1; 7 bases are shared with TRBD2. The CDR3 has 16 amino acids. Germline-derived CDR1 and CDR2 are SGHTA and FQGNSA. Germline trimming cut 1 base from V and 2 bases from J; bases unmatched to any gene: 5.